This T cell receptor (beta chain) was found in a study of blood T cell repertoires in COVID-19. Study overall: Some COVID-19 samples were acute and others convalescent; all came from the United States, Italy and Spain. PBMCs, B-cell-depleted T cells, or T cells were the source of the cDNA or gDNA that made up the material.

Data came from immunoSEQ multiplex PCR; TCRdb stores just in-frame clones and leaves some out. Of 200,000 to 300,000 clones listed, roughly 84% are singletons. The V end lost 6 bases, the J end lost 4 bases, and 12 bases lay between the germline ends. The CDR3 runs 13 residues. From germline, CDR1 is KGHSH and CDR2 LQKENI. The chain carries TRBV18 and TRBJ2-5, with a tentative D call TRBD1 (6 bases). Sequenced: peripheral blood. The clonotype was recovered from a human donor in a cohort sampled during active COVID-19. The CDR3, as DNA: TGTGCCAGCTCCCTGACAGGAGGAGAGACCCAGTACTTC. Protein: CASSLTGGETQYF.